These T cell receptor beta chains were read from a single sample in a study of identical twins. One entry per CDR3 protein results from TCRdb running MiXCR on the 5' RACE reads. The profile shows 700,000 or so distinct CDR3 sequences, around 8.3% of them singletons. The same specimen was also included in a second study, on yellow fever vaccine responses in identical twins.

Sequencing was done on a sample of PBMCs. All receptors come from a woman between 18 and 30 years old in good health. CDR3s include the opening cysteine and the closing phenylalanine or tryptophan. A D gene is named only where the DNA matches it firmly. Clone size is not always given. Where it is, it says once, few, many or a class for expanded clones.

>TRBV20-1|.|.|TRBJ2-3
CSANPAAAPTDTQYF
TGCAGTGCTAATCCGGCGGCGGCACCCACAGATACGCAGTATTTT
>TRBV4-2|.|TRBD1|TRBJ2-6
CASSPQGSYSGANVLTF
TGTGCCAGCAGCCCACAGGGGTCCTACTCTGGGGCCAACGTCCTGACTTTC
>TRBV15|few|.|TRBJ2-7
CATSRDIADSYEQYF
TGTGCCACCAGCAGAGATATAGCGGACTCCTACGAGCAGTACTTC
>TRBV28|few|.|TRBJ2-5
CASSRRLDSRQETQYF
TGTGCCAGCAGCCGCCGATTGGACAGCAGACAAGAGACCCAGTACTTC
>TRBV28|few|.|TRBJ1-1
CATVLMNTEAFF
TGTGCGACAGTTCTCATGAACACTGAAGCTTTCTTT
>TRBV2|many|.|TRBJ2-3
CATGGISSTDTQYF
TGTGCCACCGGAGGTATATCTAGCACAGATACGCAGTATTTT
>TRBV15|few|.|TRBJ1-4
CATSRVRRQGGEKLFF
TGTGCCACCAGCAGAGTTCGAAGGCAGGGTGGGGAAAAACTGTTTTTT
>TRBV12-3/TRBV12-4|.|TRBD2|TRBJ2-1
CASSLASRTSGPINEQFF
TGTGCCAGCAGTTTAGCCTCAAGGACTAGCGGGCCTATCAATGAGCAGTTCTTC
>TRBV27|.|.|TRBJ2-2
CASRTVSGNTGELFF
TGTGCCAGCCGGACGGTTAGCGGGAACACCGGGGAGCTGTTTTTT
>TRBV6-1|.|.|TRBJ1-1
CANSLSLNTEAFF
TGTGCCAACAGTCTTTCTTTGAACACTGAAGCTTTCTTT
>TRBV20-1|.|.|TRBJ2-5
CSAPGVVQETQYF
TGCAGTGCCCCTGGGGTGGTCCAAGAGACCCAGTACTTC
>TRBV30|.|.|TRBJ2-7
CAWRKTGPRSYF
TGTGCCTGGAGGAAGACAGGTCCAAGGTCGTACTTC
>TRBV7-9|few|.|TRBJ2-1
CASSIQGAGSYNEQFF
TGTGCCAGCAGCATTCAGGGCGCGGGTTCTTACAATGAGCAGTTCTTC
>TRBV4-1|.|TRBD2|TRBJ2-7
CASSPEGGAGGDEQYF
TGCGCCAGCAGCCCCGAAGGCGGAGCGGGAGGGGACGAGCAGTACTTC
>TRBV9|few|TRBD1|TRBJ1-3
CASSVAPDRAIENTIYF
TGTGCCAGCAGCGTAGCCCCCGACAGGGCCATCGAAAACACCATATATTTT
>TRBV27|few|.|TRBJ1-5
CASRTQENHPQHF
TGTGCCAGCAGGACCCAGGAAAATCATCCCCAGCATTTT
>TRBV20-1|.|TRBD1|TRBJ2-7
CSANPWDRGFNEQYF
TGCAGTGCGAATCCATGGGACAGGGGGTTTAACGAGCAGTACTTC
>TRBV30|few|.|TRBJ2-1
CAWSKGVGYNEQFF
TGTGCCTGGAGTAAAGGGGTCGGGTACAATGAGCAGTTCTTC
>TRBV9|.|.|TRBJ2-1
CASSVVRGGSNEQFF
TGTGCCAGCAGCGTAGTCAGGGGCGGTTCCAATGAGCAGTTCTTC
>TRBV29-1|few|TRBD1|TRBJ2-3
CSVVAGTGGTDTQYF
TGCAGCGTGGTTGCCGGGACAGGGGGCACAGATACGCAGTATTTT
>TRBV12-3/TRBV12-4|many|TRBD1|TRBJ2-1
CASSPKRVQGAGEQFF
TGTGCCAGCAGTCCCAAGAGAGTACAGGGGGCGGGTGAGCAGTTCTTC
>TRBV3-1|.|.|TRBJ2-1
CASSQANRGLHNEQFF
TGTGCCAGCAGCCAGGCCAATAGGGGACTTCACAATGAGCAGTTCTTC
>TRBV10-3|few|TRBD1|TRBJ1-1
CAISHRGDLNTEAFF
TGTGCCATCAGTCACAGGGGGGACCTGAACACTGAAGCTTTCTTT
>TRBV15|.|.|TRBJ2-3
CATTRGDGDTQYF
TGTGCCACCACCAGAGGGGATGGAGATACGCAGTATTTT
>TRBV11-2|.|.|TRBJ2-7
CASSLDPGVDYEQYF
TGTGCCAGCAGCTTAGATCCGGGGGTCGACTACGAGCAGTACTTC
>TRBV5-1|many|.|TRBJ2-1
CASSLTHNEQFF
TGCGCCAGCAGCTTGACCCACAATGAGCAGTTCTTC
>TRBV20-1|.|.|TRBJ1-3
CSAREVGQPSSGNTIYF
TGCAGTGCTAGAGAGGTCGGACAGCCGAGCTCTGGAAACACCATATATTTT
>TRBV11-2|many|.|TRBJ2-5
CASSLGDSYVQTQYF
TGTGCCAGCAGCTTAGGCGACTCCTACGTGCAGACCCAGTACTTC
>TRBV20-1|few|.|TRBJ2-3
CSAFQGPQVAQYF
TGCAGTGCCTTCCAGGGTCCCCAAGTTGCGCAGTATTTT
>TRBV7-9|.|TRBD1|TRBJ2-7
CASRDRVVDEQYF
TGTGCCAGCCGGGACAGGGTGGTAGACGAGCAGTACTTC
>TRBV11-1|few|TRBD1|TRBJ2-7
CASSPPIGTGAQYF
TGTGCCAGCAGCCCCCCCATCGGGACAGGGGCGCAGTACTTC
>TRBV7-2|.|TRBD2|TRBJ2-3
CASSTLTSGGPDTQYF
TGTGCCAGCAGCACGTTGACTAGCGGGGGACCAGATACGCAGTATTTT
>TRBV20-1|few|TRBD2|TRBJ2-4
CSARWRGLGGTKNIQYF
TGCAGTGCTAGATGGAGGGGACTCGGGGGGACGAAAAACATTCAGTACTTC
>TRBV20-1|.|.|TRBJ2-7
CSARDRNRVYEQYF
TGCAGTGCTAGAGATCGGAATAGAGTCTACGAGCAGTACTTC
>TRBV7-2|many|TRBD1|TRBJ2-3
CASRTGTGGADTQYF
TGTGCCAGCAGAACCGGGACAGGGGGCGCAGATACGCAGTATTTT
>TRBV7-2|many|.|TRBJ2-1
CASSSRGPQGHNEQFF
TGTGCCAGCAGCTCACGAGGTCCTCAGGGACACAATGAGCAGTTCTTC